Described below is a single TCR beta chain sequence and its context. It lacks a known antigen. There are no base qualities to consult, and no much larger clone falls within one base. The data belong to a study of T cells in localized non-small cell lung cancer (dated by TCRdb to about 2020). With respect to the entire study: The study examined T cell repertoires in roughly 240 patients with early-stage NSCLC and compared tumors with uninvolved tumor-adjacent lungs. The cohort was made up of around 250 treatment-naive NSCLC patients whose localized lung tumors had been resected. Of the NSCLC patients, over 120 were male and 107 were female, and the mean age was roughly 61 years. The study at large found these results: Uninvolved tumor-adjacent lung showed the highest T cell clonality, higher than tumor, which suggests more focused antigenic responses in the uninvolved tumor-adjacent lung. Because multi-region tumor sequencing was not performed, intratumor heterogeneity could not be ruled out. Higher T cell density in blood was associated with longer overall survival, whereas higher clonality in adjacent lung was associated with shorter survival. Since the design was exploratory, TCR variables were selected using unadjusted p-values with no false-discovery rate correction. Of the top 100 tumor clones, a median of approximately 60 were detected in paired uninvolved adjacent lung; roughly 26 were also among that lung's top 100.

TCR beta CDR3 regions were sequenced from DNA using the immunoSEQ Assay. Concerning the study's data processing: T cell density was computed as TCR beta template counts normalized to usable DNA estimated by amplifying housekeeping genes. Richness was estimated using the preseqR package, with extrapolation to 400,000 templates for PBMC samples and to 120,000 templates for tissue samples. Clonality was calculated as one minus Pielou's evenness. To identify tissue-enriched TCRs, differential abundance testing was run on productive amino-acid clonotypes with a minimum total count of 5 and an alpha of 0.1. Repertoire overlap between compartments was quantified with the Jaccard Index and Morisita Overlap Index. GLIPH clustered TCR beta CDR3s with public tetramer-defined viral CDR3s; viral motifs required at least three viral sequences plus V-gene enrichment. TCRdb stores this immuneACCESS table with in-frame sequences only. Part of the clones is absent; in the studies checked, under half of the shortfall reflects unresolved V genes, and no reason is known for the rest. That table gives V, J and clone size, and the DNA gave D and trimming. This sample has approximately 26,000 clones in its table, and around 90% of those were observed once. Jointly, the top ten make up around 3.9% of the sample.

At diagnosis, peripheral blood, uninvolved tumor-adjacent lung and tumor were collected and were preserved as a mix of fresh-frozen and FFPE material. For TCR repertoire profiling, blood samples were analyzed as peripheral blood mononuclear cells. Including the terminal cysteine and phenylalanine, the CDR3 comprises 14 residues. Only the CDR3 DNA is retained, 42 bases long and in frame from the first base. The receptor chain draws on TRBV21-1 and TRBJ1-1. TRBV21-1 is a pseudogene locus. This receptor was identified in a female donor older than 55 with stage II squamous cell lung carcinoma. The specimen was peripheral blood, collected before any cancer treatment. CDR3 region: CASSSSRTPAEAFF. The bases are TGTGCCAGCAGCAGTTCGCGCACCCCCGCCGAAGCTTTCTTT.